Listed below are T cell receptor beta chains from one sample, sequenced in a study of radiotherapy plus CTLA-4 blockade in lung cancer. TCRdb's table, derived via immunoSEQ multiplex PCR, lists solely in-frame clones and lacks some. In the table there are about 87,000 clones, around 90% of which are singletons. Here the sequenced sample was peripheral blood, taken from a patient treated with radiotherapy plus ipilimumab. The receptors derive from a human donor with non-small cell lung cancer that progressed on radiotherapy plus ipilimumab. Both conserved end residues are trimmed from each CDR3. Not every row has a clone size; where given, it reads once, few, many or a size class.

v_gene	abundance	j_gene	CDR3aa
TRBV5-1	.	TRBJ2-7	ASSSRGTGGEEQY
TRBV6-6	once	TRBJ1-1	ASSPLDGGTEAF
TRBV5-1	.	TRBJ2-5	ASSLGWTQY
TRBV4-2	.	TRBJ1-2	ASSRETGGNYGYT
TRBV14	.	TRBJ1-1	ASSPIGDWVLLTEAF
TRBV30	.	TRBJ1-3	AWSVRGNTIY
TRBV5-8	.	TRBJ2-7	ASSRDSPNWSYEQY
TRBV29-1	.	TRBJ1-2	SAQTGAYGYT
TRBV19	.	TRBJ2-3	ASRGQNTDTQY
TRBV5-6	.	TRBJ1-1	ASSLPRGSGKAF
TRBV27	.	TRBJ2-7	ASSRNPGGHGGYEQY
TRBV6-6	.	TRBJ1-6	ASSLSSSYNSPLH
TRBV5-6	.	TRBJ2-1	ASSNLAGGPPYNEQF
TRBV30	.	TRBJ2-5	AGSGEETQY